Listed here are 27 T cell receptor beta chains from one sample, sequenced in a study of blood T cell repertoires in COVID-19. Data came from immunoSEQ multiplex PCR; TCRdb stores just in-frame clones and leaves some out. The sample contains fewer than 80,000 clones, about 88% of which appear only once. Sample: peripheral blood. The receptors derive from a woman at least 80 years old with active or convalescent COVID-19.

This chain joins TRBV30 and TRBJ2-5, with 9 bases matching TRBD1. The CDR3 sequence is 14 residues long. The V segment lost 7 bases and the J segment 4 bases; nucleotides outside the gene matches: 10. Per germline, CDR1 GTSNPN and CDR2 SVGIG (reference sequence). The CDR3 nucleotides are TGTGCCTCCCAGACAGGGGGGGGGCGAGAGACCCAGTACTTC. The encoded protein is CASQTGGGRETQYF.

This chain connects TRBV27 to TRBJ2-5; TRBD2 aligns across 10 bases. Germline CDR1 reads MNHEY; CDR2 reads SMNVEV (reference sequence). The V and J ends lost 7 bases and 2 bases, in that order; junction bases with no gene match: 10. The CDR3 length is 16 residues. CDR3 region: CASTPLASGRQETQYF. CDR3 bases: TGTGCCAGCACCCCCCTGGCTAGCGGGAGACAAGAGACCCAGTACTTC.

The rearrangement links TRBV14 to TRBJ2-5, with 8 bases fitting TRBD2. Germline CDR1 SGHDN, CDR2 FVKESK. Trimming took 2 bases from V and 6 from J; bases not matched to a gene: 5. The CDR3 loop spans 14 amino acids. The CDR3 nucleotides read TGTGCCAGCAGCCAATTAGCGGGATGGAAGACCCAGTACTTC. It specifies CASSQLAGWKTQYF.

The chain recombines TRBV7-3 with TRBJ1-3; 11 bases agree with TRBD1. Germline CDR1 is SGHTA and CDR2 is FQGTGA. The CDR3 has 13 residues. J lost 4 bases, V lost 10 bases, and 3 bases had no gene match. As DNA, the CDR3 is TGTGCCACCGGGACAGGGGGAGGAAACACCATATATTTT. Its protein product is CATGTGGGNTIYF.

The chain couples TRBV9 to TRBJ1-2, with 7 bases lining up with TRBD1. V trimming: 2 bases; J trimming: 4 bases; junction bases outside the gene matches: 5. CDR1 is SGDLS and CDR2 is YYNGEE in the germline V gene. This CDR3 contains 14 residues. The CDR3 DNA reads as TGTGCCAGCAGCGTTGACAGGGCGAGCTATGGCTACACCTTC. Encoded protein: CASSVDRASYGYTF.

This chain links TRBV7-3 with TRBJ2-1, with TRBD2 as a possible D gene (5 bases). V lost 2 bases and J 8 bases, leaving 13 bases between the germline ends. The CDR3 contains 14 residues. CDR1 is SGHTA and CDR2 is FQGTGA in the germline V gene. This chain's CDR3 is CASSLGLASHEQFF. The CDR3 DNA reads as TGTGCCAGCAGCTTAGGTCTAGCCTCCCATGAGCAGTTCTTC.

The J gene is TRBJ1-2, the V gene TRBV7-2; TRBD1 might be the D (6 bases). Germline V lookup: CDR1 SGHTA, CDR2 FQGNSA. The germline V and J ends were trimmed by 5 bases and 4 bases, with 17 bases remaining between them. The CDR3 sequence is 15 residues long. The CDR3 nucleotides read TGTGCCAGCAGCCCACAGGGCGGGGGTTTCTATGGCTACACCTTC. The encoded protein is CASSPQGGGFYGYTF.

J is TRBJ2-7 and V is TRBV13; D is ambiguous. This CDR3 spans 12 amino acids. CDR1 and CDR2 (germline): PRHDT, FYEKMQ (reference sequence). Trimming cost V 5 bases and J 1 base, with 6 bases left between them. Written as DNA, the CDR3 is TGTGCCAGCAGCGCAGGATCCTACGAGCAGTACTTC. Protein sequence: CASSAGSYEQYF.

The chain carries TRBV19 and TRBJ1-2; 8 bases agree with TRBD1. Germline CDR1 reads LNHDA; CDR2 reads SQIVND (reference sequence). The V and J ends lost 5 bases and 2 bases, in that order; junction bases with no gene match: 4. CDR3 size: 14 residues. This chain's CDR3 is CASSGDRINYGYTF. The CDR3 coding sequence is TGTGCCAGTAGTGGGGACAGGATCAACTATGGCTACACCTTC. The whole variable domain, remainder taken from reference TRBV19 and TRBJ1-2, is DGGITQSPKYLFRKEGQNVTLSCEQNLNHDAMYWYRQDPGQGLRLIYYSQIVNDFQKGDIAEGYSVSREKKESFPLTVTSAQKNPTAFYLCASSGDRINYGYTFGSGTRLTVV.

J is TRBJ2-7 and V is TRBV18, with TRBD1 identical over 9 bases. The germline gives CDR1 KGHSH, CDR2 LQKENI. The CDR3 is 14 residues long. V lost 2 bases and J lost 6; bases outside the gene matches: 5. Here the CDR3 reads CASSPWDRVSEQYF. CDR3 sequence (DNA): TGTGCCAGCTCACCATGGGACAGGGTCTCCGAGCAGTACTTC.

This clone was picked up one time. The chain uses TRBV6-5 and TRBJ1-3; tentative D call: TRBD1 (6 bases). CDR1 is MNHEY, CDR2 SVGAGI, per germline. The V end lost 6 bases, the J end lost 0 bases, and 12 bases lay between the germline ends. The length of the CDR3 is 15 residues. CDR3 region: CASRRTDSSGNTIYF. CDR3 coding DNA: TGTGCCAGCAGGAGGACAGACTCCTCTGGAAACACCATATATTTT.

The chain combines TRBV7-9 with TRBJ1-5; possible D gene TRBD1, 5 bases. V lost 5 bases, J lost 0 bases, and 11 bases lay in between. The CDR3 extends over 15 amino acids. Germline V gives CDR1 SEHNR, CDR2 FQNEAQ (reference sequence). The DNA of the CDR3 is TGTGCCAGCAGCCCGGGACTGAGTAGCAATCAGCCCCAGCATTTT. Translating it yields CASSPGLSSNQPQHF. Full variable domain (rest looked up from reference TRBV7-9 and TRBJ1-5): DTGVSQNPRHKITKRGQNVTFRCDPISEHNRLYWYRQTLGQGPEFLTYFQNEAQLEKSRLLSDRFSAERPKGSFSTLEIQRTEQGDSAMYLCASSPGLSSNQPQHFGDGTRLSIL.

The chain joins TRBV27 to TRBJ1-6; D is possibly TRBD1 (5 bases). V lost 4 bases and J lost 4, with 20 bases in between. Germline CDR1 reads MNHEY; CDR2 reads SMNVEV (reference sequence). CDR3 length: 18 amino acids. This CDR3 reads CASSSPLGGFSYNSPLHF. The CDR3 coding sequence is TGTGCCAGCAGTTCCCCCTTGGGGGGATTTAGTTATAATTCACCCCTCCACTTT.

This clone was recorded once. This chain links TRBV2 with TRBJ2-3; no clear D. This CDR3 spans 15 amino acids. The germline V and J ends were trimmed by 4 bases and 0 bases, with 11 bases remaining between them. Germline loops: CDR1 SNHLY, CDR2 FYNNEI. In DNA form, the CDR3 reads TGTGCCAGCAGTGCCCTAGAGATTAGCACAGATACGCAGTATTTT. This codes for CASSALEISTDTQYF.

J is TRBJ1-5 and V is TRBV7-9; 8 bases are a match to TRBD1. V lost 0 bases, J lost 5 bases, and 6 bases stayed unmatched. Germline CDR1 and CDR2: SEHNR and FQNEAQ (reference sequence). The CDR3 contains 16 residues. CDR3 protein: CASSLAGTGAHQPQHF. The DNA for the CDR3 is TGTGCCAGCAGCTTAGCCGGGACAGGAGCCCATCAGCCCCAGCATTTT.

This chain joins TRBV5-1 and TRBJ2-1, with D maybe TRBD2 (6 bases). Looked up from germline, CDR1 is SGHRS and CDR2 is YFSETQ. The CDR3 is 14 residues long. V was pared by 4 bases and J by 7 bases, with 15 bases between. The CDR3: CASSAQTGGNEQFF. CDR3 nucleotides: TGCGCCAGCAGCGCCCAAACCGGGGGAAATGAGCAGTTCTTC.

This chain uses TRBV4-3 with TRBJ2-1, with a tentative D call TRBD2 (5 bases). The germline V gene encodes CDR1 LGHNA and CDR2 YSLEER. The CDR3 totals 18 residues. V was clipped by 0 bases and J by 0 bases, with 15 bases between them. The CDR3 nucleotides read TGCGCCAGCAGCCAAGATCACGGCGGGTCCAGCTCCTACAATGAGCAGTTCTTC. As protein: CASSQDHGGSSSYNEQFF.

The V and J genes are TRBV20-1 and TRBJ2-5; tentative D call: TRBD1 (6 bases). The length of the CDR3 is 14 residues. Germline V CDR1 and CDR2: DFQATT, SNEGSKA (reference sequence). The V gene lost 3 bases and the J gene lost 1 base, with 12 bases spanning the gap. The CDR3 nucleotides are TGCAGTGCTAGTTTCCGCAGGGGCCAAGAGACCCAGTACTTC. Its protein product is CSASFRRGQETQYF.

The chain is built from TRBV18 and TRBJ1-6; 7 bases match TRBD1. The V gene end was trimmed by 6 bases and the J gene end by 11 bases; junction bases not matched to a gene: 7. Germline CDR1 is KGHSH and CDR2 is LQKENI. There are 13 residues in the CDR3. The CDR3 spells CASSQGGETPLHF. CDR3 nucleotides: TGTGCCAGCTCCCAGGGGGGAGAGACACCCCTCCACTTT.

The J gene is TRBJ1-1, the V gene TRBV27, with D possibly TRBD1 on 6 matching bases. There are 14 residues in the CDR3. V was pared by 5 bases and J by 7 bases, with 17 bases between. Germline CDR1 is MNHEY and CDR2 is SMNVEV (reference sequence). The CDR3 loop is CASSPQGQGGEAFF. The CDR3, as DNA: TGTGCCAGCAGTCCCCAGGGGCAAGGGGGTGAAGCTTTCTTT.

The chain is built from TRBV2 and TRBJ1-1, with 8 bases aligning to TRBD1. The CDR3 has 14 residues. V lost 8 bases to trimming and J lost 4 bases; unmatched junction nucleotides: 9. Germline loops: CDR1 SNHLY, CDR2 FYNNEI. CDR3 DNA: TGTGCCAGCGGGCTCGACAGGGGTTCCACTGAAGCTTTCTTT. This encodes CASGLDRGSTEAFF.

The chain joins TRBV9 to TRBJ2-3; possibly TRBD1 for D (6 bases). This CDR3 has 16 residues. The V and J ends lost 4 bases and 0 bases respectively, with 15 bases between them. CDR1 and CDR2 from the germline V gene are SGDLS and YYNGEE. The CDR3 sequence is CASSTRQGRSTDTQYF. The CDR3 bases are TGTGCCAGCAGCACCAGGCAGGGGCGTAGCACAGATACGCAGTATTTT.

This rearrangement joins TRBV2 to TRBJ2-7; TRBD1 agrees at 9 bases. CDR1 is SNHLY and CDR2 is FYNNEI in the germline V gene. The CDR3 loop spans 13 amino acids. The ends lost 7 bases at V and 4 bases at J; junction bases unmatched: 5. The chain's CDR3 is CASTTGGRYEQYF. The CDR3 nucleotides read TGTGCCAGCACCACAGGGGGCCGGTACGAGCAGTACTTC.

The DNA of the CDR3 is TGCGCCAGCAGCCAACAGGGGGCCACTGAAGCTTTCTTT. It encodes CASSQQGATEAFF. This rearrangement joins TRBV5-1 to TRBJ1-1; TRBD1 aligns across 9 bases. Germline CDR1 reads SGHRS; CDR2 reads YFSETQ. The length of the CDR3 is 13 residues. Trimming took 4 bases from V and 4 from J; bases not matched to a gene: 2.

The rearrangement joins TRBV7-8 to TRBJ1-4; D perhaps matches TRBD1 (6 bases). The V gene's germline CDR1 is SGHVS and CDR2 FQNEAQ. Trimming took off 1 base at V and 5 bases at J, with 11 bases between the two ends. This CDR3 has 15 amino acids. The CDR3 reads CASSLEGVPNEKLFF. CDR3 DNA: TGTGCCAGCAGCTTAGAGGGGGTCCCCAATGAAAAACTGTTTTTT. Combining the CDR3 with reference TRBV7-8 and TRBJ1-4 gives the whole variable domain GAGVSQSPRYKVAKRGQDVALRCDPISGHVSLFWYQQALGQGPEFLTYFQNEAQLDKSGLPSDRFFAERPEGSVSTLKIQRTQQEDSAVYLCASSLEGVPNEKLFFGSGTQLSVL.

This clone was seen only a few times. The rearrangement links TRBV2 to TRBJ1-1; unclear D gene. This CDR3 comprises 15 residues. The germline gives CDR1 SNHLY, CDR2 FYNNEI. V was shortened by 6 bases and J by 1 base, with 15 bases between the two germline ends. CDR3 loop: CASRQEQRANTEAFF. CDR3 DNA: TGTGCCAGCAGGCAGGAGCAGAGGGCGAACACTGAAGCTTTCTTT.

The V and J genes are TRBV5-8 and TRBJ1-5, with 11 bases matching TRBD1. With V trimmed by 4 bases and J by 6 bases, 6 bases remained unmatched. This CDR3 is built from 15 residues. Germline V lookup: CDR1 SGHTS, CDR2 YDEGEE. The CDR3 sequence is CASSPRTGGVQPQHF. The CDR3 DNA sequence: TGTGCCAGCAGCCCGCGGACAGGGGGCGTTCAGCCCCAGCATTTT.